This section outlines one TCR beta chain sequence together with its context. The specificity of this receptor is unknown. No base quality values were provided; no much bigger clone lies one nucleotide off. CDR1 and CDR2 are drawn from the germline V gene (reference sequence): GTSNPN, SVGIG. The V end loses 2 bases and the J end loses 0 bases, and a stretch of 17 bases separates them. Measured from the cysteine to the phenylalanine, the CDR3 is 16 residues long. Only the CDR3 region is kept as DNA, spanning 48 bases read in frame from base 1. This entry belongs to a study of shared T cell receptors in the human thymus (dated by TCRdb to 2020 to 2022). About the full investigation: The study examined how self-reactive, shared T-cell receptor alpha chains are generated in the human thymus.

Library preparation was by the immunoSEQ multiplex PCR assay. TCRdb holds this immuneACCESS table with in-frame rearrangements only. Some clones are missing; in checked studies, unresolved V genes explain under half, and the rest has no known cause. The sample table lists hundreds of thousands of clones, roughly 90% of them with a count of one. Of the sample, 0.0095% to 0.013% falls within the top ten clones. The same specimen was also included in a second study, on human thymus T cells. According to the second study: Immunologically healthy infants undergoing open corrective cardiac surgery for congenital heart defects in Finland were used as donors. Thymus tissue was obtained as surgical resects removed during corrective cardiac surgery. Both the thymic and the peripheral blood repertoires appeared to show biased V and J gene segment usage. According to the related research, thymic TCR repertoires were highly overlapping among unrelated individuals. TCR alpha and beta repertoires from roughly eight infant thymus samples and a few related peripheral blood samples were characterized in the study. Donor ages ranged from roughly 6 to 250 days, and the cohort comprised roughly six male and a couple of female infants. Thymocytes were freed from the tissue by mechanical means and kept at -70 degrees C as pellets of about 9-30 million cells. A QIAsymphony instrument was used to extract genomic DNA from frozen cell pellets. TCRB and TCRAD loci were amplified from a standardized quantity of quality-controlled genomic DNA using the immunoSEQ multiplex PCR assay. Amplicons spanned the V(D)J region at a length sufficient to cover the CDR3 and identify V and J genes. Through the commercial immunoSEQ service, the amplicons were sequenced on an Illumina platform. Primer bias and sequencing errors were corrected as previously described, and TCRAD and TCRB were defined on the basis of the IMGT database. immunoSEQ Analyzer 3.0 and VDJTools were used for repertoire analysis, which covered basic statistics, V/J segment usage, diversity estimates, rarefaction and pairwise overlap. To estimate diversity, the Chao1, ChaoE, Efron-Thisted, Shannon and inverse Simpson indices were applied, and diversity was also estimated on datasets down-sampled to the smallest sample. Repertoire overlap was determined by strict matching of CDR3 nucleotide sequence, V gene and J gene, and Jaccard-based multidimensional scaling clustering was applied. On average, thymus samples gave about 750,000 unique TCRB clonotypes, whereas blood samples gave 75,000 to 85,000.

Sequenced material: thymocytes. The chain is assembled from TRBV30 and TRBJ2-7, with the D gene not clear enough to name. The TCR originated in a boy in the first two years of life with a congenital heart defect. Donor details come from another sample of the same person, matched by shared clones. CDR3 protein: CAWSPLNYYPSYEQYF. The nucleotide sequence is TGTGCCTGGAGTCCCCTCAACTATTATCCCTCCTACGAGCAGTACTTC.